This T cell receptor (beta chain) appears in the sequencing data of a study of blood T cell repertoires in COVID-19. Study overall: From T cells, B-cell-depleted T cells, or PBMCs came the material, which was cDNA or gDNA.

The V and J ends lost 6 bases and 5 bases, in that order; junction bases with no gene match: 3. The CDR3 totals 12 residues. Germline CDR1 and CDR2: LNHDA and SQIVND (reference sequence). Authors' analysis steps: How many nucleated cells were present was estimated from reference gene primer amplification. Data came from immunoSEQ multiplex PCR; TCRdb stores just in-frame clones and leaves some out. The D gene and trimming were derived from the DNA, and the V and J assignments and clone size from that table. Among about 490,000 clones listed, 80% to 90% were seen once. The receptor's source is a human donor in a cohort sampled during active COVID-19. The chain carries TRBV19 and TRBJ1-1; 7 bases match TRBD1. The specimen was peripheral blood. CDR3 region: CASSDRVTEAFF. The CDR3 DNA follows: TGTGCCAGTAGCGACAGGGTGACTGAAGCTTTCTTT.